Listed here are 27 T cell receptor beta chains from one sample, sequenced in a study of CD8+ T cells in alopecia areata. Treatment denoted: oral pan-JAK inhibitor, 5-10 mg twice daily. Sequencing relied on a cDNA template that was reverse transcribed from extracted RNA. Method: immunoSEQ multiplex PCR; TCRdb's copy keeps in-frame clones and lacks some. The sample includes around 190,000 clones, around 56% seen only once; the top ten take less than 0.8%. The sequencing used CD4+ T cells sorted from blood, collected at week 4, from a patient treated with tofacitinib. These receptor sequences come from a human donor with alopecia areata.

The chain employs TRBV29-1 and TRBJ1-5, with D maybe TRBD1 (5 bases). Deletions cut 4 bases from V and 5 bases from J, with 9 bases between. CDR1 SQVTM and CDR2 ANQGSEA come from the germline V gene. The CDR3 covers 12 residues. The CDR3 DNA follows: TGCAGCGTTGGGGGGGGATATCAGCCCCAGCATTTT. Translated, it gives CSVGGGYQPQHF.

The chain carries TRBV4-2 and TRBJ2-5; TRBD2 aligns across 8 bases. V lost 5 bases to trimming and J lost 4 bases; unmatched junction nucleotides: 15. The CDR3 contains 17 residues. CDR1 and CDR2 (germline): LGHNA, YNFKEQ. The CDR3 loop is CASSLSVQREKGETQYF. As DNA, the CDR3 is TGTGCCAGCAGCTTAAGCGTACAGCGGGAGAAAGGAGAGACCCAGTACTTC.

CDR3: CAWKGQGEQPQHF. CDR3 coding DNA: TGTGCCTGGAAGGGACAGGGAGAACAGCCCCAGCATTTT. The rearrangement uses TRBV30 and TRBJ1-5; 9 bases fit TRBD1. This CDR3 contains 13 residues. Per the germline V gene, CDR1 is GTSNPN and CDR2 is SVGIG (reference sequence). Losses at the gene ends were 4 bases for V and 7 bases for J; bases not matched to a gene: 5.

This clone was counted a few times. J is TRBJ2-2 and V is TRBV30, with 10 bases that match TRBD2. Trimming cost V 0 bases and J 7 bases; bases outside gene matches: 8. Germline V gene sequence: CDR1 GTSNPN, CDR2 SVGIG (reference sequence). This CDR3 has 16 amino acids. CDR3 nucleotide sequence: TGTGCCTGGAGTGTTCTTAGCGGGAGGTTCATCGGGGAGCTGTTTTTT. Its protein product is CAWSVLSGRFIGELFF.

V is TRBV13 and J is TRBJ2-7, with 10 positions matching TRBD2. From germline, CDR1 is PRHDT and CDR2 FYEKMQ (reference sequence). This CDR3 region has 15 residues. V shed 6 bases, J shed 3 bases, and the junction held 8 bases outside the gene matches. This chain's CDR3 is CASRLTGTSDYEQYF. CDR3 sequence (DNA): TGTGCCAGCAGGCTGACCGGGACTAGCGACTACGAGCAGTACTTC.

This clone was seen a single time. The chain joins TRBV7-2 to TRBJ2-1; 11 bases are shared with TRBD2. The V and J ends lost 5 bases and 4 bases, in that order; junction bases with no gene match: 4. The CDR3 has 15 amino acids. Germline V gene sequence: CDR1 SGHTA, CDR2 FQGNSA. The CDR3 DNA reads TGTGCCAGCAGCCTGACTAGCGGGAAATACAATGAGCAGTTCTTC. Translating it yields CASSLTSGKYNEQFF.

This rearrangement joins TRBV7-2 to TRBJ2-1; 10 nucleotides align to TRBD2. This CDR3 has 15 residues. Germline V CDR1 and CDR2: SGHTA, FQGNSA. Trimming took 5 bases from V and 3 from J; bases not matched to a gene: 4. For the CDR3, the DNA is TGTGCCAGCAGCCGAAGGACTAGCGGCTACAATGAGCAGTTCTTC. This encodes CASSRRTSGYNEQFF.

The gene calls are TRBV30 and TRBJ2-2; possibly TRBD1 or TRBD2 for D (5 bases each). This CDR3 is built from 15 residues. Trimming pared 3 bases from V and 0 bases from J, leaving 11 bases between. Germline V CDR1 and CDR2: GTSNPN, SVGIG (reference sequence). The chain's CDR3 is CAWRVGTANTGELFF. The CDR3 nucleotides are TGTGCCTGGAGGGTCGGGACGGCGAACACCGGGGAGCTGTTTTTT.

V is TRBV29-1 and J is TRBJ1-2, with unresolved D. The V end was cut by 3 bases, the J end by 7 bases, with 12 bases between. Per the germline V gene, CDR1 is SQVTM and CDR2 is ANQGSEA. This CDR3 comprises 12 residues. CDR3 in DNA: TGCAGCGTTGATATGGACGGCCTTGGCTACACCTTC. It yields the protein CSVDMDGLGYTF.

The genes are TRBV5-1 and TRBJ1-1; possible D gene TRBD1, 6 bases. Trimming took off 1 base at V and 4 bases at J, with 11 bases between the two ends. The CDR3 loop spans 14 amino acids. Looked up from germline, CDR1 is SGHRS and CDR2 is YFSETQ. The CDR3 region is CASSLRGRGTEAFF. The CDR3 DNA is TGCGCCAGCAGCTTGCGGGGGCGTGGCACTGAAGCTTTCTTT.

The rearrangement links TRBV6-5 to TRBJ2-7; D ambiguous. From germline, CDR1 is MNHEY and CDR2 SVGAGI. Trimming pared 5 bases from V and 7 bases from J, leaving 9 bases between. There are 11 residues in the CDR3. The DNA for the CDR3 is TGTGCCAGCAGTCTCCAAGGGGAGCAGTACTTC. Its protein product is CASSLQGEQYF.

V and J are TRBV7-3 and TRBJ2-3; D might be TRBD2 (6 bases). The CDR3 spans 13 residues. Trimming shortened V by 2 bases and J by 10 bases, and 13 bases separated the two germline ends. Germline V gene data show CDR1 as SGHTA and CDR2 as FQGTGA. This CDR3 reads CASSLGPTGAQYF. As DNA, the CDR3 is TGTGCCAGCAGCTTAGGACCCACGGGGGCGCAGTATTTT.

The J gene is TRBJ2-1, the V gene TRBV30; a weak D match, TRBD2 (5 bases). This CDR3 contains 13 residues. V lost 6 bases and J 1 base, leaving 10 bases between the germline ends. The germline V gene encodes CDR1 GTSNPN and CDR2 SVGIG (reference sequence). The CDR3 loop reads CACDRGSYNEQFF. Written as DNA, the CDR3 is TGTGCCTGCGATAGAGGGTCCTACAATGAGCAGTTCTTC. Variable domain in full (rest from reference TRBV30 and TRBJ2-1): SQTIHQWPATLVQPVGSPLSLECTVEGTSNPNLYWYRQAAGRGLQLLFYSVGIGQISSEVPQNLSASRPQDRQFILSSKKLLLSDSGFYLCACDRGSYNEQFFGPGTRLTVL.

CDR3 region: CASSPRLAGPHEQYF. CDR3 DNA sequence: TGTGCCAGCAGCCCCCGACTAGCGGGACCCCACGAGCAGTACTTC. J is TRBJ2-7 and V is TRBV11-3, with 11 bases aligning to TRBD2. Losses at the gene ends were 5 bases for V and 5 bases for J; bases not matched to a gene: 8. Germline CDR1 SGHNT, CDR2 YENEEA. The CDR3 length is 15 residues.

This rearrangement joins TRBV29-1 to TRBJ1-2, with 7 bases matching TRBD1. The CDR3 loop spans 13 amino acids. V gave up 3 bases and J gave up 2 bases; unmatched junction bases: 3. Looked up from germline, CDR1 is SQVTM and CDR2 is ANQGSEA. The CDR3 DNA follows: TGCAGCGTTGAGACAGGGAGGAACTATGGCTACACCTTC. Amino acid sequence: CSVETGRNYGYTF.

The sample holds a few counts of this clone. The V gene is TRBV5-1, the J gene TRBJ2-2; 9 bases fit TRBD1. The CDR3 runs 16 residues. CDR1 SGHRS and CDR2 YFSETQ come from the germline V gene. Losses at the gene ends were 2 bases for V and 3 bases for J; bases not matched to a gene: 5. The CDR3 region is CASSFVQGADTGELFF. DNA for the CDR3: TGCGCCAGCAGCTTTGTACAGGGGGCAGACACCGGGGAGCTGTTTTTT.

Note on this clone: This sample also contains other DNA sequences that code for the same CDR3. The gene calls are TRBV10-2 and TRBJ2-7, with no clear D. Germline CDR1 and CDR2: WSHSY and SAAADI. The CDR3 loop spans 10 amino acids. V gave up 2 bases and J gave up 5 bases, with 1 base separating them. The CDR3 sequence: CASSENEQYF. The CDR3 coding sequence is TGCGCCAGCAGTGAGAACGAGCAGTACTTC.

This chain links TRBV29-1 with TRBJ1-4, with TRBD1 matching over 8 bases. J lost 8 bases, V lost 3 bases, and 5 bases had no gene match. This CDR3 region has 13 residues. Germline V gene data show CDR1 as SQVTM and CDR2 as ANQGSEA. The CDR3 region is CSVDDRGTEKLFF. DNA of the CDR3: TGCAGCGTTGATGACAGGGGTACGGAAAAACTGTTTTTT.

V usage is TRBV25-1 and J usage is TRBJ2-2, with D uncertain. The CDR3 loop spans 12 amino acids. The germline V gene encodes CDR1 MGHDK and CDR2 SYGVNS. Deletions cut 3 bases from V and 6 bases from J, with 5 bases between. The DNA of the CDR3 is TGTGCCAGCAGTGATCTGCCCGGGGAGCTGTTTTTT. Translation gives CASSDLPGELFF.

The chain employs TRBV29-1 and TRBJ2-2; 9 bases line up with TRBD2. The ends lost 4 bases at V and 4 bases at J; junction bases unmatched: 7. This CDR3 contains 15 residues. CDR1 is SQVTM, CDR2 ANQGSEA, per germline. Here the CDR3 reads CSVAPGLAFTGELFF. The CDR3 nucleotides are TGCAGCGTTGCACCGGGACTAGCATTCACCGGGGAGCTGTTTTTT.

For this clone: Other nucleotide sequences in the sample specify the same CDR3. The CDR3 loop reads CAWSSRTEAFF. As DNA, the CDR3 is TGTGCCTGGAGTAGTAGGACTGAAGCTTTCTTT. J is TRBJ1-1 and V is TRBV30, with D unclear. Germline loops: CDR1 GTSNPN, CDR2 SVGIG (reference sequence). The CDR3 spans 11 residues. Trimming removed 2 bases from V and 5 bases from J, with 6 bases in between.

V and J are TRBV7-9 and TRBJ2-5; the D gene is possibly TRBD1 (6 bases). The germline gives CDR1 SEHNR, CDR2 FQNEAQ (reference sequence). The CDR3 runs to 14 residues. Trimming took 2 bases from V and 5 from J, leaving 12 bases between them. The CDR3 nucleotides read TGTGCCAGCAGCTTATCAGCAGGGGTGGAGACCCAGTACTTC. Its translation is CASSLSAGVETQYF.

V gene TRBV25-1 combines with J gene TRBJ2-5, with TRBD2 matching over 13 bases. CDR1 and CDR2 from the germline V gene are MGHDK and SYGVNS. V shed 6 bases and J 7 bases; nucleotides not matched to a gene: 2. This CDR3 spans 13 amino acids. Here the CDR3 reads CASRRLAGGTQYF. DNA for the CDR3: TGTGCCAGCAGAAGACTAGCGGGAGGGACCCAGTACTTC.

This clone was recorded a few times. The CDR3: CSVRAGRSDTQYF. CDR3 nucleotides: TGCAGCGTGCGAGCGGGAAGGTCAGATACGCAGTATTTT. The chain couples TRBV29-1 to TRBJ2-3, with 7 bases fitting TRBD2. The CDR3 spans 13 residues. Losses at the gene ends were 6 bases for V and 4 bases for J; bases not matched to a gene: 7. Germline V gene lookup returns CDR1 SQVTM and CDR2 ANQGSEA.

The rearrangement joins TRBV6-6 to TRBJ1-2, with a tentative D call TRBD1 (5 bases). V dropped 3 bases and J dropped 7 bases, with 12 bases sitting between them. The CDR3 is 13 amino acids. Germline CDR1 is MNHNY and CDR2 is SVGAGI (reference sequence). CDR3 sequence reads: CASSYAGSSGYTF. The CDR3 DNA sequence: TGTGCCAGCAGTTATGCAGGGTCCTCTGGCTACACCTTC.

The chain links TRBV27 to TRBJ2-1; no clear D gene. Trimming took off 6 bases at V and 0 bases at J, with 12 bases between the two ends. The CDR3 consists of 15 residues. Germline CDR1 reads MNHEY; CDR2 reads SMNVEV (reference sequence). CDR3 sequence: CASSQTWSSYNEQFF. The CDR3 DNA sequence: TGTGCCAGCAGCCAGACTTGGAGCTCCTACAATGAGCAGTTCTTC.

This clone was recorded many times. This chain's CDR3 is CASSPSGAGGQPQHF. The CDR3 DNA reads TGTGCCAGCTCACCGTCCGGGGCCGGGGGCCAGCCCCAGCATTTT. This rearrangement joins TRBV18 to TRBJ1-5, with D perhaps TRBD1 (6 bases). V was cut by 3 bases and J by 7 bases, with 16 bases left in between. Germline V CDR1 and CDR2: KGHSH, LQKENI. There are 15 residues in the CDR3.